The 28 T cell receptor beta chains below were found in one sample sequenced in a study of neurological immune-mediated disorders. TCRdb fed the 5' RACE reads into MiXCR, producing one record per CDR3 protein. In the table there are nearly 45,000 distinct CDR3 sequences, 20% to 25% of which are singletons. Time point: technical triplicate 3. Sequencing was carried out using PBMCs. The source of these receptors is a man aged 55 to 70 with HTLV-1-associated myelopathy (HAM/TSP).

This clonotype was detected many times. This rearrangement joins TRBV5-1 to TRBJ2-5; no clear D gene. Trimming stripped 0 bases from V and 5 bases from J, with 14 bases between. Germline assignment: CDR1 SGHRS and CDR2 YFSETQ. The CDR3 has 15 residues. CDR3 region: CASSLAGSVDETQYF. The DNA of the CDR3 is TGCGCCAGCAGCTTGGCCGGGTCGGTAGATGAGACCCAGTACTTC.

This clonotype was seen repeatedly, ten times or more. The chain recombines TRBV7-9 with TRBJ2-6, with a tentative D call TRBD2 (6 bases). Looked up from germline, CDR1 is SEHNR and CDR2 is FQNEAQ (reference sequence). The CDR3 is 16 amino acids. V was pared by 5 bases and J by 1 base, with 12 bases between. The CDR3 loop is CASSPGALSGANVLTF. The CDR3 DNA sequence: TGTGCCAGCAGCCCGGGAGCTCTGTCTGGGGCCAACGTCCTGACTTTC.

This clonotype was detected only a few times. The CDR3 here is CASSSPWGRDGRQETQYF. CDR3 DNA sequence: TGCGCCAGCAGCTCCCCGTGGGGCAGGGACGGGCGCCAGGAGACCCAGTACTTC. The chain employs TRBV5-1 and TRBJ2-5; D may match TRBD1 or TRBD2 (5 bases each). Germline CDR1 reads SGHRS; CDR2 reads YFSETQ. The CDR3 consists of 18 residues. The V gene lost 3 bases and the J gene lost 5 bases, with 26 bases spanning the gap.

The chain recombines TRBV12-3 or TRBV12-4 with TRBJ2-1, with unresolved D. V lost 5 bases and J 8 bases, leaving 10 bases between the germline ends. This CDR3 spans 12 amino acids. The CDR3 nucleotides read TGTGCCAGCAGTCCTCGCAGGCATGAGCAGTTCTTC. Amino acids: CASSPRRHEQFF.

This clonotype was counted at least ten times. V gene TRBV5-1 combines with J gene TRBJ1-1; the D gene is possibly TRBD1 (5 bases). The V and J ends lost 2 bases and 3 bases respectively, with 14 bases between them. There are 15 residues in the CDR3. Germline assignment: CDR1 SGHRS and CDR2 YFSETQ. CDR3 sequence (DNA): TGCGCCAGCAGCTTCATTGGACAAGGGGACACTGAAGCTTTCTTT. Translated: CASSFIGQGDTEAFF.

Ten or more counts support this clonotype. The rearrangement joins TRBV20-1 to TRBJ2-1; no clear D gene. CDR3 size: 14 residues. Per germline, CDR1 DFQATT and CDR2 SNEGSKA (reference sequence). V gave up 2 bases and J gave up 5 bases, with 13 bases separating them. CDR3 residues: CSARSLGPHNEQFF. The CDR3 coding sequence is TGCAGTGCTAGATCGCTAGGTCCCCACAATGAGCAGTTCTTC.

V is TRBV6-1 and J is TRBJ2-3; tentatively, D is TRBD1 (5 bases). V lost 7 bases and J lost 3, with 8 bases in between. The CDR3 has 12 residues. Germline loops: CDR1 MNHNS, CDR2 SASEGT. This CDR3 is CASIGVTDTQYF. The CDR3 DNA is TGTGCCAGCATAGGGGTTACAGATACGCAGTATTTT.

This clonotype has more than one count but fewer than ten. V and J are TRBV11-3 and TRBJ1-1; 10 bases agree with TRBD1. J gave up 4 bases and V 6 bases, and 2 bases lay outside the gene matches. Germline CDR1 and CDR2: SGHNT and YENEEA. The CDR3 extends over 13 amino acids. The CDR3 DNA follows: TGTGCCAGCAGTGGACAGGGGGGCACTGAAGCTTTCTTT. Translation gives CASSGQGGTEAFF.

The J gene is TRBJ2-7, the V gene TRBV4-3; 9 bases are a match to TRBD1. Germline V gene lookup returns CDR1 LGHNA and CDR2 YSLEER. CDR3 size: 17 residues. V dropped 0 bases and J dropped 6; count of bases not matched to a gene: 12. The CDR3 coding sequence is TGCGCCAGCAGCCAAGACATTTCGGGGACAGGGACCTCCGAGCAGTACTTC. The encoded protein is CASSQDISGTGTSEQYF.

This clonotype was observed many times. The chain employs TRBV20-1 and TRBJ1-4, with TRBD1 matching 11 bases. The CDR3 contains 13 residues. Germline V CDR1 and CDR2: DFQATT, SNEGSKA (reference sequence). The J segment lost 10 bases and the V segment lost 6 bases, leaving 7 bases of the junction unmatched. The CDR3 DNA reads as TGCAGTGCCGAAGGACAGGGGGCGGTAAAACTGTTTTTT. Protein product: CSAEGQGAVKLFF.

The chain combines TRBV10-3 with TRBJ2-6, with D possibly TRBD1 on 6 matching bases. Trimming stripped 5 bases from V and 2 bases from J, with 10 bases between. Per the germline V gene, CDR1 is ENHRY and CDR2 is SYGVKD. CDR3 length: 15 amino acids. CDR3 nucleotides: TGTGCCATCAGTCCTGGACAGCCTGGGGCCAACGTCCTGACTTTC. Its translation is CAISPGQPGANVLTF.

This clonotype has at least ten counts. This chain joins TRBV12-3 or TRBV12-4 and TRBJ1-4; a possible D gene is TRBD1 (5 bases). The V end was cut by 6 bases, the J end by 3 bases, with 11 bases between. The CDR3 runs 14 residues. The CDR3 DNA reads as TGTGCCAGCAGCCCCCAGGGACCTAATGAAAAACTGTTTTTT. It specifies CASSPQGPNEKLFF.

This clonotype was picked up many times. The chain uses TRBV10-3 and TRBJ2-1; TRBD1 matches at 10 bases. This CDR3 has 15 amino acids. Per the germline V gene, CDR1 is ENHRY and CDR2 is SYGVKD. Trimming cost V 6 bases and J 4 bases; bases outside gene matches: 6. CDR3 nucleotides: TGTGCCATCAGCATTGGACAGGGGGAGTACAATGAGCAGTTCTTC. Protein: CAISIGQGEYNEQFF.

This clonotype was detected ten times or more. The chain employs TRBV5-1 and TRBJ2-1; 10 bases align to TRBD1. V gave up 6 bases and J gave up 8 bases; unmatched junction bases: 5. The CDR3 totals 13 residues. Per germline, CDR1 SGHRS and CDR2 YFSETQ. CDR3 sequence: CASTGTGVHEQFF. Written as DNA, the CDR3 is TGCGCCAGCACCGGGACAGGGGTCCATGAGCAGTTCTTC.

This clonotype was recorded many times. The chain recombines TRBV4-2 with TRBJ2-7; D remains unclear. The V gene's germline CDR1 is LGHNA and CDR2 YNFKEQ. V lost 0 bases and J 3 bases, leaving 6 bases between the germline ends. The CDR3 is 13 amino acids. In DNA form, the CDR3 reads TGTGCCAGCAGCCAAGAGTGGAACTACGAGCAGTACTTC. Its protein is CASSQEWNYEQYF.

This clonotype came up many times. This chain connects TRBV20-1 to TRBJ2-7, with 9 bases matching TRBD2. V was clipped by 1 base and J by 2 bases; unmatched bases: 3. Germline V gives CDR1 DFQATT, CDR2 SNEGSKA (reference sequence). This CDR3 contains 14 residues. CDR3 DNA: TGCAGTGCTAGAGGGGGACTAGCCACCTACGAGCAGTACTTC. Translating gives CSARGGLATYEQYF.

This clonotype is judged medium-sized. The rearrangement joins TRBV10-3 to TRBJ2-5; TRBD2 matches at 12 bases. The germline gives CDR1 ENHRY, CDR2 SYGVKD. CDR3 size: 18 residues. Losses at the gene ends were 4 bases for V and 5 bases for J; bases not matched to a gene: 14. The CDR3 DNA follows: TGTGCCATCAGTGCCCGACTAGCGGGAGAGTTGAGTTCGGAGACCCAGTACTTC. Residues: CAISARLAGELSSETQYF.

This clonotype was seen many times. The chain joins TRBV5-1 to TRBJ2-1; 10 bases fit TRBD2. The CDR3 totals 16 residues. Unmatched junction bases numbered 8, after V lost 1 base and J lost 7 bases. The germline gives CDR1 SGHRS, CDR2 YFSETQ. CDR3: CASSLSWLAGENEQFF. The DNA for the CDR3 is TGCGCCAGCAGCTTGTCGTGGCTAGCGGGAGAGAATGAGCAGTTCTTC.

The chain combines TRBV11-2 with TRBJ2-2, with a possible D match to TRBD2 (5 bases). The CDR3 is made up of 14 amino acids. Per the germline V gene, CDR1 is SGHAT and CDR2 is FQNNGV. Trimming removed 5 bases at V and 3 bases at J, with 10 bases between. The chain's CDR3 is CASSLTRDTGELFF. CDR3 DNA: TGTGCCAGCAGCCTAACGCGGGACACCGGGGAGCTGTTTTTT.

This clonotype has ten or more counts. V usage is TRBV5-8 and J usage is TRBJ1-2, with D hard to call. There are 15 residues in the CDR3. V lost 0 bases and J lost 2, with 11 bases in between. Germline assignment: CDR1 SGHTS and CDR2 YDEGEE. CDR3 nucleotides: TGTGCCAGCAGCTTGGGTGGGCTCGACAACTATGGCTACACCTTC. This translates into CASSLGGLDNYGYTF.

This clonotype showed up just once. The V and J genes are TRBV5-1 and TRBJ2-1, with 7 positions matching TRBD2. The V segment lost 4 bases and the J segment 7 bases; nucleotides outside the gene matches: 8. The germline V gene has CDR1 SGHRS and CDR2 YFSETQ. The CDR3 extends over 14 amino acids. The CDR3 loop reads CASSPLGGDNEQFF. CDR3 nucleotide sequence: TGCGCCAGCAGCCCCTTGGGGGGGGATAATGAGCAGTTCTTC.

The J gene is TRBJ2-2, the V gene TRBV5-1; 10 nucleotides match TRBD1. Germline lookup yields CDR1 SGHRS and CDR2 YFSETQ. This CDR3 comprises 18 residues. V was clipped by 2 bases and J by 3 bases; unmatched bases: 10. The CDR3 coding sequence is TGCGCCAGCAGCTTCGACAGGGGGCGCGACCTGGACACCGGGGAGCTGTTTTTT. The encoded protein is CASSFDRGRDLDTGELFF.

This clonotype showed up many times. The chain recombines TRBV4-1 with TRBJ2-7; 11 bases agree with TRBD2. The V segment lost 1 base and the J segment 3 bases; nucleotides outside the gene matches: 2. CDR1 MGHRA and CDR2 YSYEKL come from the germline V gene. The CDR3 runs 15 residues. CDR3 nucleotide sequence: TGCGCCAGCAGCCAAGGACTAGCGGGGAGCTACGAGCAGTACTTC. Protein: CASSQGLAGSYEQYF.

This clonotype has more than one count but fewer than ten. The rearrangement uses TRBV5-1 and TRBJ2-2; TRBD2 aligns across 10 bases. The CDR3 sequence is 16 residues long. Germline CDR1 and CDR2: SGHRS and YFSETQ. Trimming took 4 bases from V and 4 from J; bases not matched to a gene: 7. CDR3 sequence: CASSIGLAAGTGELFF. CDR3 nucleotides: TGCGCCAGCAGCATCGGACTAGCGGCGGGCACCGGGGAGCTGTTTTTT.

This clonotype was seen repeatedly, ten times or more. The chain is built from TRBV7-3 and TRBJ2-7; maybe TRBD2 (7 bases). Germline V lookup: CDR1 SGHTA, CDR2 FQGTGA. This CDR3 is built from 14 residues. V was clipped by 0 bases and J by 2 bases, with 8 bases between them. This CDR3 is CASSLTGGAYEQYF. CDR3 sequence (DNA): TGTGCCAGCAGCTTAACAGGGGGGGCCTACGAGCAGTACTTC.

This clonotype showed up many times. The chain combines TRBV20-1 with TRBJ2-1; possibly TRBD1 for D (6 bases). Looked up from germline, CDR1 is DFQATT and CDR2 is SNEGSKA (reference sequence). The length of the CDR3 is 14 residues. Deletions cut 6 bases from V and 5 bases from J, with 17 bases between. This CDR3 reads CSASGALVNNEQFF. The CDR3 DNA reads as TGCAGTGCGTCAGGGGCCCTCGTAAACAATGAGCAGTTCTTC.

This clonotype was counted many times. V gene TRBV5-1 combines with J gene TRBJ1-4, with D uncertain. CDR3 length: 16 amino acids. Trimming left V 4 bases short and J 0 bases short, with 13 bases between. The germline CDR1 and CDR2 sequences are SGHRS and YFSETQ. CDR3 sequence: CASSPDGVATNEKLFF. The CDR3 region has the DNA TGCGCCAGCAGCCCGGACGGAGTTGCAACTAATGAAAAACTGTTTTTT. The full variable domain, in which reference TRBV5-1 and TRBJ1-4 provide the parts outside the CDR3, is KAGVTQTPRYLIKTRGQQVTLSCSPISGHRSVSWYQQTPGQGLQFLFEYFSETQRNKGNFPGRFSGRQFSNSRSEMNVSTLELGDSALYLCASSPDGVATNEKLFFGSGTQLSVL.

This clonotype was observed at least ten times. This chain links TRBV29-1 with TRBJ1-4, with a weak D call TRBD1 (5 bases). The V end lost 6 bases, the J end lost 6 bases, and 14 bases lay between the germline ends. The CDR3 has 13 residues. Germline loops: CDR1 SQVTM, CDR2 ANQGSEA. The CDR3 region has the DNA TGCAGCGTCCTCCCGGGGGGTCATGAAAAACTGTTTTTT. Its translation is CSVLPGGHEKLFF.